This T cell receptor beta chain was identified during a study of CD8 T cells in Susac syndrome. Turning to the study itself: About 6 sequenced Susac syndrome patients had clinically active disease, while 8 or 9 were in remission. Treatment at blood withdrawal was none, corticosteroids, or intravenous immunoglobulin alone in Susac syndrome patients.

CD8+ and CD4+ T cells from blood underwent TCR beta sequencing. Trimming took off 2 bases at V and 0 bases at J, with 19 bases between the two ends. Germline V gene data show CDR1 as MNHEY and CDR2 as SVGAGI. This CDR3 has 18 amino acids. A quantity of about 0.5 to 1 ug RNA underwent reverse transcription using random hexamers. Multiplex PCR with immunoSEQ amplified the TCR beta CDR3 across 54 Vbeta and 13 Jbeta. Each CDR3 protein is one row after TCRdb ran MiXCR on the immunoSEQ multiplex PCR reads. Of roughly 76,000 distinct CDR3 sequences in the sample, roughly 92% are singletons; the top ten hold around 0.45%.

This sequence joins TRBV6-5 and TRBJ2-5, with D possibly being TRBD2 (6 bases). The sequencing input was CD8+ T cells from PBMCs. This clonotype was sampled from a human donor with Susac syndrome. The CDR3 here is CASSYHPPISGYQETQYF. The CDR3 bases are TGTGCCAGCAGTTACCACCCCCCCATTAGCGGCTACCAAGAGACCCAGTACTTC.